This section outlines one T cell receptor (beta chain) sequence together with its context. The sample is drawn from a study of T-cell memory formation after mild COVID-19. For the study at large: TCR clustering was largely donor specific.

MiXCR was run by TCRdb on the 5' RACE reads, yielding one entry per CDR3 protein. The table lists 500,000 to 600,000 distinct CDR3 sequences, about a sixth of them singletons, with around 12% in the top ten. V was clipped by 6 bases and J by 6 bases, with 15 bases between them. CDR1 is MNHEY, CDR2 SVGAGI, per germline. The CDR3 spans 13 residues. The source is an adult woman who had mild COVID-19 (a few samples of this study predate the infection). Cell type and time point are not known. The sample consisted of PBMCs or a T cell subset sorted from them (not recorded which). The chain carries TRBV6-5 and TRBJ2-7, with D perhaps TRBD1 (5 bases). This CDR3 reads CASRPYRQSEQYF. CDR3 coding DNA: TGTGCCAGCAGGCCCTATAGACAGTCCGAGCAGTACTTC.